This T cell receptor (beta chain) was observed in a study of cytomegalovirus exposure and HLA in healthy donors (dated by TCRdb to about 2017). Some background on the complete study: In an earlier analysis of around 540 of the donors, 250 to 350 Gb of sequence data and 95 million to 130 million unique TCR beta sequences from roughly 200 million T cells were reported. The study profiled the T cell repertoires of some 610 subjects by immunosequencing and related them to cytomegalovirus serostatus. Class I and class II HLA loci were covered by the typing at four-digit resolution. The aim of the study was to test whether cataloging public T cell receptors could identify signatures of past pathogen exposure. Donor age, sex, ethnicity and CMV serostatus were compiled together with the repertoire data. To study patterns of TCR occurrence, a later analysis re-analyzed previously published TCR beta repertoires from 666 donors and added high-resolution HLA genotyping. Because of strong linkage in the cohort, five DR-DQ haplotypes were treated as single units for association and clustering. A later genetic analysis took genome-wide SNP genotypes for about three fifths of the roughly 700 donors and used that subset as a discovery cohort. Approximately 300 gigabases of sequencing data and 70 million to 100 million unique TCR sequences made up an early release that covered roughly 670 HLA-typed donors. Among some 400 genotyped donors of the cohort, an average of roughly 240,000 unique TCR beta nucleotide sequences were sequenced per donor, roughly 20% of them non-productive. Among the roughly 430 genotyped donors, approximately 77% belonged to the genetic ancestry cluster associated with self-reported Caucasian donors. An earlier analysis of roughly 600 of the donors used high-throughput TCR beta sequencing to judge whether each TCR beta V gene segment behaved as functional or pseudogenic. Typing coverage varied by locus: roughly 620-640 donors for A, B, C, DRB1 and DQB1; 522 for DQA1; around 570 for DPA1; approximately 470 for DPB1. To predict cytomegalovirus infection status, the study combined high-throughput TCR immunosequencing, statistical association of individual TCRs with disease status, and machine learning. Rather than using new phenotypic data, the later analysis identified candidate immune exposures from TCR beta sequences and from how often those sequences occurred across donors. In addition to the first cohort of around 670 subjects, a separate validation cohort of some 120 different subjects was used. Every discovery cohort repertoire had been produced on one sequencing platform.

In regard to this clone: Its antigen is currently not known. No much larger clone exists at a distance of one base, and base qualities are not known.

The cohort was made up of 666 healthy bone marrow donors. At the time of sampling, every cohort member was nominally healthy, though immune exposures that went unrecorded were likely present. The donor was CMV seronegative and belonged to the group of 350 to 400 seronegative cohort members. A peripheral blood sample was provided by each donor, and peripheral blood mononuclear cells were used for TCR beta sequencing. Genomic DNA extraction from the blood cell samples was performed with the Qiagen DNeasy Blood Extraction Kit. What the study reported, not specific to this receptor: Most TCR sequences were seen in very few donors, while some public TCRs were found in many individuals. Because HLA typing was missing for some donors at each locus, association tests included only the typed subset. Some IMGT-functional V segments, including TRBV6-2 and TRBV6-3, could not be distinguished by the 87-base-pair reads and were therefore excluded. The authors suggested that the approach could potentially be generalized to other disease states and immunological phenotypes. A further reported finding was that TCR beta sequences accurately predicted the HLA-A and HLA-B alleles for most subjects in the first cohort. The study gave a list of 150 to 200 TCR beta chains associated with cytomegalovirus. Linkage disequilibrium might explain the correlated functional status among segregating V segments, but an unknown experimental factor could not be excluded. This cohort had only TCR beta chains sequenced, and the lack of alpha or paired-chain data limited which features could be detected. According to a later analysis, parvovirus B19, influenza, CMV and Epstein-Barr virus appeared linked to several top co-occurrence clusters. Compared with the roughly 700-donor mean, donors in an Asian-associated ancestry cluster had fewer N-insertions in productive TCRs, according to a later genetic analysis. Roughly uniform sequencing depth across donors was assumed in presence/absence analyses, although this assumption may not hold. The classifier was reported to diagnose cytomegalovirus status with high specificity and sensitivity in both the original and validation cohorts. V-gene and J-gene trimming of TCR beta chains was associated with a missense DCLRE1C variant in a later genetic analysis, and the association was replicated in an independent cohort. Seventeen rarely observed V segments, including chromosome 9 orphons, were excluded from the earlier analysis of about 600 of the donors because counts were too low. A later analysis found that TCR association rates varied across HLA loci, with DRB1 alleles showing the most associated TCRs and HLA-C alleles the fewest. A later analysis associated about 17,000 TCR beta sequences with specific HLA alleles at a false discovery rate of 0.05. When HLA alleles, especially DR and DQ, strongly co-occurred, TCR associations were difficult to assign to individual alleles. The sequencing pipeline was judged likely to have produced a cluster of highly shared sequence variants as a technical artifact. A few of the identified cytomegalovirus-associated TCR beta chains were confirmed in vitro to be specific for cytomegalovirus antigens. For the cohort, immune exposure information was limited to CMV serostatus. In an earlier analysis of some 500 of the donors, most TCR beta V segments appeared in productive rearrangements about 87% or about 30% of the time, broadly matching IMGT annotations. A later analysis found that HLA-associated TCR beta chains were more clonally expanded and had lower generation probabilities than equally common non-associated chains. In a later analysis, most CMV-associated TCR beta chains were found to appear HLA-restricted, with HLA associations seemingly driven largely by CMV exposure.

Unmatched junction bases come to 14, with V trimmed by 2 bases and J by 7 bases. The CDR3 runs 18 amino acids, cysteine and phenylalanine included. The DNA shown is the 54-base CDR3, in frame from base 1. As encoded in the germline V gene, CDR1 is SGHTA while CDR2 is FQGNSA. Library preparation used the immunoSEQ multiplex PCR assay. The multiplex PCR relied on a mix of 60 forward primers for TCR Vbeta segments and 13 reverse primers for TCR Jbeta segments. Amplification of the CDR3 region of rearranged TCR beta genes was performed with a multiplex PCR assay on genomic DNA. The amplified TCR beta libraries were sequenced on the Illumina HiSeq System as 87-base-pair reads. Under the source paper's analysis protocol: A later analysis tallied roughly 76 million unique TCR beta chains across the roughly 610 repertoires, and about 12 million of those chains were shared by two or more donors. Raw reads were error-corrected and collapsed into unique sequences by a nearest-neighbor algorithm in which closely related sequences were merged to remove PCR and sequencing errors. CDR3 sequences were aligned to IMGT reference sequences to assign V, D and J gene segments. For a sequence to be retained, a match of at least six nucleotides to both a V gene segment and a J gene segment was required. Rearrangements were called productive when the CDR3 lacked stop codons and stayed in frame with V and J; all others were non-productive. CDR3 was defined by IMGT convention, running from the second conserved V-encoded cysteine to the conserved J-encoded phenylalanine. In an earlier analysis of 587 of the donors, sequences lacking an unambiguous match to a single V gene segment were excluded. An earlier analysis of 550 to 650 of the donors classified V segments as functional when productive rearrangements were above 56.7% and as segregating when the standard deviation between donors was above 5%. A statistical classification framework was built to diagnose cytomegalovirus status from the catalog of TCR beta chain sequences. A later analysis assigned V and J genes by comparing TCR nucleotide sequences with IMGT/GENE-DB human TR gene sequences. In a later analysis, CDR3 sequences and most-parsimonious VDJ recombination scenarios were assigned using the TCRdist pipeline. In a later analysis, every TCR beta chain was defined by the combination of its CDR3 amino acid sequence and its V-gene family, and reads without a unique V-gene family were dropped. In a later analysis, fewer than 650 highly shared, low-generation-probability nucleotide sequences were removed to address suspected cross-contamination and a sequencing artifact. In a later analysis, a clonal expansion index for each public chain was calculated from normalized within-repertoire ranks of inferred template counts. In a later analysis, generation probabilities were computed with a VDJ recombination model fitted to out-of-frame rearrangements, and the resulting probabilities were checked against IGoR. In a later analysis, TCR-TCR, TCR-HLA and TCR-CMV co-occurrence was scored with hypergeometric tests, and a repertoire-size bias correction was applied to TCR pairs. A later analysis estimated false discovery rates by permuting HLA or CMV assignments 20 times. In a later analysis, co-occurring TCRs were grouped with DBSCAN, and TCRdist sequence similarity was added when clustering was performed within HLA-allele-positive subsets. Repertoires with fewer than 30,000 or more than 120,000 public chains were left out of co-occurrence clustering, as were five repertoires with anomalous nucleotide sharing. TCRdb holds this immuneACCESS table with in-frame rearrangements only. Some clones are missing; in checked studies, unresolved V genes explain under half, and the rest has no known cause. That table furnishes V, J and clone size, whereas the DNA furnished D and trimming. This sample lists about 84,000 clones; over 80% were detected once. In total, the top ten clones hold about 2.3% of the sample.

The specimen sequenced was PBMCs. The sequence derives from a man aged 18 to 29 in good health and CMV-seronegative. In this chain, TRBV7-2 is recombined with TRBJ2-1; 10 bases in the middle match TRBD2. The CDR3 corresponds to CASSLIRASGSSNNEQFF. The DNA sequence reads TGTGCCAGCAGCTTAATCAGGGCTAGCGGGAGTTCGAATAATGAGCAGTTCTTC.